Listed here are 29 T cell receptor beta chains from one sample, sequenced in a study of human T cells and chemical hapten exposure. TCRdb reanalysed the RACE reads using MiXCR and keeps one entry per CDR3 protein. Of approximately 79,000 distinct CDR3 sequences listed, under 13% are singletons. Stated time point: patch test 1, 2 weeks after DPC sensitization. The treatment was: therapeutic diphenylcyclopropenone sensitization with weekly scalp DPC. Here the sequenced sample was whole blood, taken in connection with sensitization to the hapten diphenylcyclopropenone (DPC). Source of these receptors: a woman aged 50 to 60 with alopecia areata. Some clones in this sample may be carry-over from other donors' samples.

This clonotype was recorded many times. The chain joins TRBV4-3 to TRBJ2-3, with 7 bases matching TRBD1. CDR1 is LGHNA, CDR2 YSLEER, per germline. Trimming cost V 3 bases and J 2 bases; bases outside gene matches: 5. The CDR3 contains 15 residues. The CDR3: CASSHGTGDTDTQYF. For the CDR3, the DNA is TGCGCCAGCAGCCATGGAACAGGGGACACAGATACGCAGTATTTT.

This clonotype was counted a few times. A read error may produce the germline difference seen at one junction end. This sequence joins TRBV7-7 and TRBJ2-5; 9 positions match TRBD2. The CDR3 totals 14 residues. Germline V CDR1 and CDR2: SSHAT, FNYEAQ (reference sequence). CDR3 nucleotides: TGTGCTAGCAGCTTAGCGGGAGTGATAGAGACCCAGTACTTC. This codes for CASSLAGVIETQYF.

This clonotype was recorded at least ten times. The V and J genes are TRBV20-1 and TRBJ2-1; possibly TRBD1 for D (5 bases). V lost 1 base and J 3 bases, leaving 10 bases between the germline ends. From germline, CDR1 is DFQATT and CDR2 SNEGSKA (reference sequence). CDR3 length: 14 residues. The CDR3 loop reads CSARVAGNYNEQFF. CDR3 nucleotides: TGCAGTGCTAGAGTAGCAGGGAACTACAATGAGCAGTTCTTC.

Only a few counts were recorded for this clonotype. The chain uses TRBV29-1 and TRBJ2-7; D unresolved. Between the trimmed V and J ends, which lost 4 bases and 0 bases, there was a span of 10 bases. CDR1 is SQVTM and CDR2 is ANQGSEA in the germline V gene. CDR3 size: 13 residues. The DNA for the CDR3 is TGCAGCGTTGCGTCGTCCGTCTCCTACGAGCAGTACTTC. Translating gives CSVASSVSYEQYF.

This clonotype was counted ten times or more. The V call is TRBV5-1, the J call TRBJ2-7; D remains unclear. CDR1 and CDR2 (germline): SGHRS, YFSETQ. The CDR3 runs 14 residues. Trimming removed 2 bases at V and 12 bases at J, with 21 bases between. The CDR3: CASSFAANSERAYF. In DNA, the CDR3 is TGCGCCAGCAGCTTCGCCGCTAACTCGGAAAGGGCGTACTTC.

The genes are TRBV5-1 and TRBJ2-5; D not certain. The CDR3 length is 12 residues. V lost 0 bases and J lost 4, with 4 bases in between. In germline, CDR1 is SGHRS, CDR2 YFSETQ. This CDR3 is CASSLVGETQYF. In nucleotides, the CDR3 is TGCGCCAGCAGCTTGGTTGGAGAGACCCAGTACTTC.

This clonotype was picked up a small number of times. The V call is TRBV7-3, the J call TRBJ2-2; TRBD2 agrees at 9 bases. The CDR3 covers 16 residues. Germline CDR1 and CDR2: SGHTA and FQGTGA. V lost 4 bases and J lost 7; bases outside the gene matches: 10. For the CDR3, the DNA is TGTGCCAGCAGCTCGGCCGGGACTAGCAGTTTCGGGGAGCTGTTTTTT. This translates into CASSSAGTSSFGELFF.

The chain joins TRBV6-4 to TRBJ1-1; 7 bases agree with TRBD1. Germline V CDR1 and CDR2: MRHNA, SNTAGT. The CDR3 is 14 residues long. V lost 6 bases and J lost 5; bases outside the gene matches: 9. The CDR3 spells CASRVYSGGTEAFF. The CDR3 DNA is TGTGCCAGCAGAGTGTATTCAGGGGGTACTGAAGCTTTCTTT.

CDR3 loop: CASSQEVPGTGGQTQYF. For the CDR3, the DNA is TGCGCCAGCAGCCAAGAAGTTCCCGGGACAGGGGGACAGACCCAGTACTTC. This chain links TRBV4-1 with TRBJ2-5; 11 bases align to TRBD1. The CDR3 sequence is 17 residues long. The germline gives CDR1 MGHRA, CDR2 YSYEKL. J was trimmed by 6 bases and V by 0 bases; bases with no gene match: 9.

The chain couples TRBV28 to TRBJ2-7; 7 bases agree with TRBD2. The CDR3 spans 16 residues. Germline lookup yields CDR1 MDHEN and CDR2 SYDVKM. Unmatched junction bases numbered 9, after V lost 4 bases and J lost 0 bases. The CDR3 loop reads CASSSISGPSSYEQYF. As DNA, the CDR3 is TGTGCCAGCAGTTCGATTAGCGGGCCGAGCTCCTACGAGCAGTACTTC.

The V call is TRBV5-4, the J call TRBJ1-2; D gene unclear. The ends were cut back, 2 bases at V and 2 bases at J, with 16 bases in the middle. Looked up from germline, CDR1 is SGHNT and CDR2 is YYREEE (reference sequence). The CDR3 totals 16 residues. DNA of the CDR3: TGTGCCAGCAGCTTCATCAACCCCGGAGGGAACTATGGCTACACCTTC. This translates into CASSFINPGGNYGYTF.

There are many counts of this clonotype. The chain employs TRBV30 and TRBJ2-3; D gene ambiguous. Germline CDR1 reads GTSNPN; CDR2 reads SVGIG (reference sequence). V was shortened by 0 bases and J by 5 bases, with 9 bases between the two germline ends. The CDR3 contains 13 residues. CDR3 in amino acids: CAWSVSLRDTQYF. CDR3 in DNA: TGTGCCTGGAGTGTCAGTCTCAGAGATACGCAGTATTTT.

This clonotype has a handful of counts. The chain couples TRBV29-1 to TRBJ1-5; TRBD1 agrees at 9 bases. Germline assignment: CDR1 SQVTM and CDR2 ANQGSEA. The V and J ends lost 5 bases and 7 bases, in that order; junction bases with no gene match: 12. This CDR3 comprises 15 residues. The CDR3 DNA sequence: TGCAGCGTTTCGGACAGGGGTACGTTGGGCCAGCCCCAGCATTTT. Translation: CSVSDRGTLGQPQHF.

DNA for the CDR3: TGTGCCAGCAGGGGACTGGGAGGGGCGGTCAATGAGCAGTTCTTC. It yields the protein CASRGLGGAVNEQFF. This chain connects TRBV2 to TRBJ2-1; 7 bases align to TRBD2. V was clipped by 6 bases and J by 6 bases; unmatched bases: 11. Germline V CDR1 and CDR2: SNHLY, FYNNEI. The CDR3 spans 15 residues.

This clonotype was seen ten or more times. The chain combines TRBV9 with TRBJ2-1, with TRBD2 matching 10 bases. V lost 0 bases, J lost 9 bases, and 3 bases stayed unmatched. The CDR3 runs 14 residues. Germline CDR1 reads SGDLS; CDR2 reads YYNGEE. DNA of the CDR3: TGTGCCAGCAGCGTAGCAGCGGGAGGGGGTGAGCAGTTCTTC. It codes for CASSVAAGGGEQFF.

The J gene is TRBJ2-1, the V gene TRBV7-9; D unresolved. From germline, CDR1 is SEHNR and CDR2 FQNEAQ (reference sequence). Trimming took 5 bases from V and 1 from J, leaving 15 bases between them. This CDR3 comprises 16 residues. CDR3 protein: CASSPIRGRSYNEQFF. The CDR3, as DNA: TGTGCCAGCAGCCCAATCCGCGGTCGATCCTACAATGAGCAGTTCTTC.

Written as DNA, the CDR3 is TGCAGCGCCGCGGAAGGTTTAGGGGAGCAGTACTTC. Translating it yields CSAAEGLGEQYF. The rearrangement uses TRBV29-1 and TRBJ2-7; D not certain. V was pared by 7 bases and J by 7 bases, with 17 bases between. The CDR3 loop spans 12 amino acids. The germline V gene encodes CDR1 SQVTM and CDR2 ANQGSEA.

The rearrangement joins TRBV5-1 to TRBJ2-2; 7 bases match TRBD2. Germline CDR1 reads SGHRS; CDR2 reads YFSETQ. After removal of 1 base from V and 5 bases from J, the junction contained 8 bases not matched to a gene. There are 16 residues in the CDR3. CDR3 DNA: TGCGCCAGCAGCTTGCCGACTAGCCGAGGGACCGGGGAGCTGTTTTTT. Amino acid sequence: CASSLPTSRGTGELFF.

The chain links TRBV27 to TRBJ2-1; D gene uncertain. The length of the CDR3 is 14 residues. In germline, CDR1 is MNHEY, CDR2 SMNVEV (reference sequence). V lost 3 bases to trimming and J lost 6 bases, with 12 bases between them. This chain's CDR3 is CASSFRSGSNEQFF. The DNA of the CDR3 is TGTGCCAGCAGTTTCCGGAGTGGCAGCAATGAGCAGTTCTTC.

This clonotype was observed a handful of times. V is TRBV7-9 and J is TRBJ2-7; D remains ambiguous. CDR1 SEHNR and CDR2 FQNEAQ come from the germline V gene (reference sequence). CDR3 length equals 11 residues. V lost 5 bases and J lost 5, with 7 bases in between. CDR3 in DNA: TGTGCCAGCAGCCCCCACCACGAGCAGTACTTC. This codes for CASSPHHEQYF.

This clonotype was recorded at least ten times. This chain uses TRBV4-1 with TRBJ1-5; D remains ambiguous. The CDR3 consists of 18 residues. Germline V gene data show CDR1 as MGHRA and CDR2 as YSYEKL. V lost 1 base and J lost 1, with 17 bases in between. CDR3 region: CASSQVDMGFRSNQPQHF. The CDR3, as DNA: TGCGCCAGCAGCCAAGTGGATATGGGGTTTCGCAGCAATCAGCCCCAGCATTTT.

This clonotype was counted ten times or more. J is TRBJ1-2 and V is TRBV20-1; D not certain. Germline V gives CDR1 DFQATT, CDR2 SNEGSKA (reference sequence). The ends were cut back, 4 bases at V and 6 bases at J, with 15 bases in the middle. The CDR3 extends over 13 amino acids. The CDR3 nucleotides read TGCAGTGCTATTTCCGGGCCCCGGGATGGCTACACCTTC. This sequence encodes CSAISGPRDGYTF.

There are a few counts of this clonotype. Here the CDR3 reads CASSLGGSSEETQYF. The CDR3 DNA follows: TGTGCCAGCAGCTTGGGCGGGAGTTCCGAAGAGACCCAGTACTTC. The chain employs TRBV5-4 and TRBJ2-5; 7 positions agree with TRBD2. J lost 3 bases, V lost 0 bases, and 5 bases had no gene match. The CDR3 is made up of 15 amino acids. Germline loops: CDR1 SGHNT, CDR2 YYREEE (reference sequence).

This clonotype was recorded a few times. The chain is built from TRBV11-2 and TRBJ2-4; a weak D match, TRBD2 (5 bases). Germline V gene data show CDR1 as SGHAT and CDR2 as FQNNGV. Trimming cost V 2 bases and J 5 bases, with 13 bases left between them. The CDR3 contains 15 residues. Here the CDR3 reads CASSLTRAGQNIQYF. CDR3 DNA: TGTGCCAGCAGCTTAACTAGAGCCGGTCAAAACATTCAGTACTTC.

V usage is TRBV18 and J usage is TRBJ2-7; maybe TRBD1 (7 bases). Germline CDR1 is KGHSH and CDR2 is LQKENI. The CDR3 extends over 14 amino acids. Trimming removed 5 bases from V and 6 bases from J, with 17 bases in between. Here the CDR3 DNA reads TGTGCCAGCTCAACGGACAGGCAGGGGGGCGAGCAGTACTTC. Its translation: CASSTDRQGGEQYF.

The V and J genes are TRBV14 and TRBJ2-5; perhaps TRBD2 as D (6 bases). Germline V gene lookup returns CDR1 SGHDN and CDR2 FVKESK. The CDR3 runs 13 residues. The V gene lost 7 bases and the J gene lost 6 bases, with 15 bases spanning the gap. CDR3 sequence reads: CASNLRDLQTQYF. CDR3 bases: TGTGCCAGCAACTTGAGGGACTTACAGACCCAGTACTTC. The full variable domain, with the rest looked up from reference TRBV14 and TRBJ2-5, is EAGVTQFPSHSVIEKGQTVTLRCDPISGHDNLYWYRRVMGKEIKFLLHFVKESKQDESGMPNNRFLAERTGGTYSTLKVQPAELEDSGVYFCASNLRDLQTQYFGPGTRLLVL.

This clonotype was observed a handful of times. CDR3 bases: TGTGCCAGCAGCTGGGCCGGGACTAGACACTACGAGCAGTACTTC. Protein product: CASSWAGTRHYEQYF. The chain uses TRBV11-2 and TRBJ2-7; 8 nucleotides match TRBD2. Looked up from germline, CDR1 is SGHAT and CDR2 is FQNNGV. This CDR3 contains 15 residues. V lost 4 bases to trimming and J lost 3 bases; unmatched junction nucleotides: 8.

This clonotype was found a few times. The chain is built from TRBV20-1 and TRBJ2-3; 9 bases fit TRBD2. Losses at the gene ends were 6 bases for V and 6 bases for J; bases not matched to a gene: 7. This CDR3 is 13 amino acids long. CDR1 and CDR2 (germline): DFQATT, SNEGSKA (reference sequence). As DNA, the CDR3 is TGCAGTGCGGAGCGGGAGGCCTCGGATACGCAGTATTTT. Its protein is CSAEREASDTQYF.

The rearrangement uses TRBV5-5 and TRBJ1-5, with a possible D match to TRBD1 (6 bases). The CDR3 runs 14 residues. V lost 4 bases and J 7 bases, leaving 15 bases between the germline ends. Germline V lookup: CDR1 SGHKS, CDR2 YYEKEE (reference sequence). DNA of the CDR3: TGTGCCAGCAGCCCGACAGGTGTAGGGCAGCCCCAGCATTTT. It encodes CASSPTGVGQPQHF.